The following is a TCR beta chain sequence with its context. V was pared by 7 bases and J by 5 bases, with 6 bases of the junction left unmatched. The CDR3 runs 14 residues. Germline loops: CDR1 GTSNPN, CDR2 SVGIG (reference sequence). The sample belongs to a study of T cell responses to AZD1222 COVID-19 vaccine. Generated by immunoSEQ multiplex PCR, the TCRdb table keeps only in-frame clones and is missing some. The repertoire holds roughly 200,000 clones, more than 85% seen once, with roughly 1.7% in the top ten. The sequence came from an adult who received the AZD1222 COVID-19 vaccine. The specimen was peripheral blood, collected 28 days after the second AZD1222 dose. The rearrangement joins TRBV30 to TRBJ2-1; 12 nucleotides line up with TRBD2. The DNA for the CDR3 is TGTGCCTACCTAGCGGGAGGGTTTAACAATGAGCAGTTCTTC. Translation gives CAYLAGGFNNEQFF.